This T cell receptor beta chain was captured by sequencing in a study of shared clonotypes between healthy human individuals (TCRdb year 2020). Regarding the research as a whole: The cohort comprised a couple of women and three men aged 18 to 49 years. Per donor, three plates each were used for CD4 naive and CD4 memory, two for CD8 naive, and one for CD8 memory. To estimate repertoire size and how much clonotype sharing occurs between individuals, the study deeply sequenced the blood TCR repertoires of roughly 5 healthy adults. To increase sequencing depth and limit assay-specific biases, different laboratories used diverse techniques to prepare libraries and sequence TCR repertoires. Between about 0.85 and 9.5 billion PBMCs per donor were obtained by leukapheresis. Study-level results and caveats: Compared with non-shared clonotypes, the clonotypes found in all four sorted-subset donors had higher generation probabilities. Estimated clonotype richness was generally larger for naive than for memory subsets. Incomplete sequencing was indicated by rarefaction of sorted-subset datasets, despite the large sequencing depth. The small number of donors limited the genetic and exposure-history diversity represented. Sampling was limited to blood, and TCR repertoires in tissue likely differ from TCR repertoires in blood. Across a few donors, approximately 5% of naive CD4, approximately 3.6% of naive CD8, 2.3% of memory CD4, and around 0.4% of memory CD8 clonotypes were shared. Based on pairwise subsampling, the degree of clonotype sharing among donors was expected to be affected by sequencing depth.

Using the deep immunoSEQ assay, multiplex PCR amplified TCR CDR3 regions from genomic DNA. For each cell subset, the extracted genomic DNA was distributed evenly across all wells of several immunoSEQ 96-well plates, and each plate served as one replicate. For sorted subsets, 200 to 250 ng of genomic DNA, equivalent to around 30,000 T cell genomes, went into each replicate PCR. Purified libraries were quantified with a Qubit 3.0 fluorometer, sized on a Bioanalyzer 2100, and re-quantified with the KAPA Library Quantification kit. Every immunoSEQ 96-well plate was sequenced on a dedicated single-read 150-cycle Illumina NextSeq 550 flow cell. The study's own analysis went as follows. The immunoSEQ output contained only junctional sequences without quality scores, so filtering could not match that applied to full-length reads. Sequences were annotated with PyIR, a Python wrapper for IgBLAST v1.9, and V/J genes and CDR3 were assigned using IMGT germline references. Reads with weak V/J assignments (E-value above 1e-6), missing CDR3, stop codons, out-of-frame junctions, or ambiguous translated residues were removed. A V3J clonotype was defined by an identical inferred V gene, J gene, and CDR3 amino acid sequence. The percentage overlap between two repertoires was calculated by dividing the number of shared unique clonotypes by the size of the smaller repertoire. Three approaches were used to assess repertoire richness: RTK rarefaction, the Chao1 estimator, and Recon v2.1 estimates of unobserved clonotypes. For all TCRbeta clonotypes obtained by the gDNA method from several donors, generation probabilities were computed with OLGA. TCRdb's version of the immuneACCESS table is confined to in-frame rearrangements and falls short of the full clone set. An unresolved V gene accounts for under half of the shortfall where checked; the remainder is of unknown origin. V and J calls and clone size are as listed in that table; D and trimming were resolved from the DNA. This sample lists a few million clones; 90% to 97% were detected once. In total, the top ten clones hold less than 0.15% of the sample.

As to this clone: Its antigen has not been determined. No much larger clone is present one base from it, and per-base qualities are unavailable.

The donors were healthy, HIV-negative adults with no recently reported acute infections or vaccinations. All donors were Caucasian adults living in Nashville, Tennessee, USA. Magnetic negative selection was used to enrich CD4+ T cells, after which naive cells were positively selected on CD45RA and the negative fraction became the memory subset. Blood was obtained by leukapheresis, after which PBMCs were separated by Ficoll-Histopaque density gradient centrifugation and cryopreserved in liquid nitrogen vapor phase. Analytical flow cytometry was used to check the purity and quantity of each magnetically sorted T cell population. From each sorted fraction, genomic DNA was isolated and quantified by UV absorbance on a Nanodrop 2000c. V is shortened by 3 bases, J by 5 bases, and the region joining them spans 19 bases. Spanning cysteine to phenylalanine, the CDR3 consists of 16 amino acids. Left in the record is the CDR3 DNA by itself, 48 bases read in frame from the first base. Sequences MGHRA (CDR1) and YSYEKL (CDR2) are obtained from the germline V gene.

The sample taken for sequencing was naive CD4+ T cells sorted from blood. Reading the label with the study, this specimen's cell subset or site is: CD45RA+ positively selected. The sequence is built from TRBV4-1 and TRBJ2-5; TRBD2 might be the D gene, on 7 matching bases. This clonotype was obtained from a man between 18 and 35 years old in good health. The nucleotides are TGCGCCAGCAGCCACCTCAGGGGAGGGATGGAGGAGACCCAGTACTTC. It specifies CASSHLRGGMEETQYF.